Sequencing of this T cell receptor (beta chain) was carried out in a study of blood T cell repertoires in COVID-19. For the study at large: Collection of acute and convalescent COVID-19 samples took place in the United States, Italy and Spain. The cDNA or gDNA used as material had been derived from T cells, B-cell-depleted T cells, or PBMCs.

Germline CDR1 is SNHLY and CDR2 is FYNNEI. V was clipped by 7 bases and J by 0 bases; unmatched bases: 11. This CDR3 comprises 16 residues. One Seattle source followed patients from active infection through their disease course. Authors' processing steps: Reference gene primer amplification in the assay estimated nucleated cell counts. TCRdb keeps only in-frame clones here, not all; method: immunoSEQ multiplex PCR. That table supplies the V and J calls and clone size; D and trimming were determined from the DNA. There are under 95,000 clones in the sample; about 85% occur only once, and roughly 3.2% lies in the top ten.

Sequencing was carried out using peripheral blood. The sequence derives from a woman of 80 years or more with COVID-19, enrolled during active disease. This chain uses TRBV2 with TRBJ1-1; 7 bases map to TRBD1. The CDR3 bases are TGTGCCAGCAAGTTAGGGGGCGGATTCATGAACACTGAAGCTTTCTTT. Translation gives CASKLGGGFMNTEAFF.